The T cell receptor beta chain under discussion was sequenced for a study of blood T cells in healthy people across ages. Study-wide points: The study found TCR beta diversity correlated strongly with naive T cell percentage. Nothing was known about donor CMV status, and this possibly confounded expanded clonotype changes.

The use of a sample-barcoded 5' primer and a J-beta primer mix characterized a second PCR of roughly 7 to 11 cycles. One entry per CDR3 protein, called by TCRdb with MiXCR from the 5' RACE reads. Found here are about 640,000 distinct CDR3 sequences, approximately 30% of them singletons; the top ten hold approximately 14%. This clonotype was picked up many times. What it binds is unknown. This sequence was found in a woman of 80 years or more in good health. The material sequenced was blood.

The CDR3 DNA reads TGTGCCAGCAGCCCCCTTTCTAGCGGGGTTTACAATGAGCAGTTCTTC. It translates to CASSPLSSGVYNEQFF. The V gene is TRBV7-6, the J gene TRBJ2-1; 9 bases fit TRBD2. The CDR3 extends over 16 amino acids. The germline gives CDR1 SGHVS, CDR2 FNYEAQ. Trimming took 5 bases from V and 4 from J; bases not matched to a gene: 9.